This passage covers 18 T cell receptor beta chains from one sample sequenced in a study of cytomegalovirus exposure and HLA in healthy donors. Clones were sequenced by immunoSEQ multiplex PCR, and TCRdb holds only the in-frame ones, with some missing. Of 350,000 or so clones listed, roughly 90% are singletons. Source material: PBMCs. The source of these receptors is a woman between 18 and 29 years old in good health and CMV-seronegative.

V gene TRBV5-8 combines with J gene TRBJ2-1; D gene unclear. Per the germline V gene, CDR1 is SGHTS and CDR2 is YDEGEE. Trimming shortened V by 4 bases and J by 5 bases, and 13 bases separated the two germline ends. This CDR3 contains 14 residues. CDR3 in amino acids: CASSRRYLDNEQFF. Written as DNA, the CDR3 is TGTGCCAGCAGCCGCCGCTACTTGGACAATGAGCAGTTCTTC.

In its sample, this clone was seen a few times. The chain uses TRBV4-3 and TRBJ1-3; 7 bases are shared with TRBD1. There are 17 residues in the CDR3. Germline values: CDR1 LGHNA, CDR2 YSLEER. The V gene end was trimmed by 1 base and the J gene end by 0 bases; junction bases not matched to a gene: 6. The CDR3 loop reads CASSQATGRDSGNTIYF. CDR3 DNA: TGCGCCAGCAGCCAAGCGACAGGGCGAGACTCTGGAAACACCATATATTTT.

The genes are TRBV19 and TRBJ1-5; D is ambiguous. This CDR3 has 14 amino acids. Germline CDR1 reads LNHDA; CDR2 reads SQIVND (reference sequence). Trimming pared 6 bases from V and 5 bases from J, leaving 14 bases between. The CDR3 DNA sequence: TGTGCCAGTAGCGCCCTTGGCGCGGATCAGCCCCAGCATTTT. Protein: CASSALGADQPQHF.

The gene calls are TRBV18 and TRBJ2-1; a possible D gene is TRBD2 (6 bases). Deletions cut 0 bases from V and 9 bases from J, with 12 bases between. This CDR3 comprises 14 residues. Germline V gives CDR1 KGHSH, CDR2 LQKENI. CDR3 nucleotide sequence: TGTGCCAGCTCACCACCTACAGGTAGCGGTGAGCAGTTCTTC. This sequence encodes CASSPPTGSGEQFF.

This clone was seen a few times. Written as DNA, the CDR3 is TGTGCCAGCAGCTCGAACAGGGTGTTTAACTATGGCTACACCTTC. It specifies CASSSNRVFNYGYTF. The rearrangement uses TRBV13 and TRBJ1-2, with D perhaps TRBD1 (6 bases). This CDR3 is built from 15 residues. Germline-derived CDR1 and CDR2 are PRHDT and FYEKMQ (reference sequence). V was clipped by 4 bases and J by 1 base, with 13 bases between them.

This clone was recorded once. The rearrangement uses TRBV7-2 and TRBJ2-5; D perhaps matches TRBD2 (7 bases). The V end lost 0 bases, the J end lost 4 bases, and 15 bases lay between the germline ends. The germline gives CDR1 SGHTA, CDR2 FQGNSA. The CDR3 loop spans 16 amino acids. CDR3 coding DNA: TGTGCCAGCAGCTTAGCGCGCGTGGGAGGGGGAGAGACCCAGTACTTC. Encoded protein: CASSLARVGGGETQYF.

This clone showed up just a few times. The chain couples TRBV10-3 to TRBJ2-7, with no clear D. V dropped 0 bases and J dropped 6 bases, with 6 bases sitting between them. Looked up from germline, CDR1 is ENHRY and CDR2 is SYGVKD. This CDR3 has 12 residues. Here the CDR3 DNA reads TGTGCCATCAGTGAGTCGGTGAGCGAGCAGTACTTC. Its protein product is CAISESVSEQYF.

Only one count was recorded for this clone. The J gene is TRBJ2-1, the V gene TRBV18; 10 bases agree with TRBD2. The CDR3 loop spans 14 amino acids. With V trimmed by 2 bases and J by 12 bases, 7 bases remained unmatched. Looked up from germline, CDR1 is KGHSH and CDR2 is LQKENI. CDR3 amino acids: CASSPEREGMRQFF. The CDR3 DNA sequence: TGTGCCAGCTCACCAGAGCGGGAGGGCATGCGGCAGTTCTTC. The variable domain in full, completed from reference TRBV18 and TRBJ2-1, reads NAGVMQNPRHLVRRRGQEARLRCSPMKGHSHVYWYRQLPEEGLKFMVYLQKENIIDESGMPKERFSAEFPKEGPSILRIQQVVRGDSAAYFCASSPEREGMRQFFGPGTRLTVL.

V usage is TRBV2 and J usage is TRBJ1-2; D is possibly TRBD1 (5 bases). CDR3 size: 13 residues. Germline-derived CDR1 and CDR2 are SNHLY and FYNNEI. Trimming took off 4 bases at V and 8 bases at J, with 14 bases between the two ends. The CDR3 nucleotides are TGTGCCAGCAGTGTGCTTCTAGGGGTGGGCTACACCTTC. Translated: CASSVLLGVGYTF.

The chain uses TRBV28 and TRBJ1-2; 7 bases agree with TRBD1. The CDR3 extends over 15 amino acids. Trimming removed 3 bases from V and 2 bases from J; junction bases left unmatched: 6. Germline lookup yields CDR1 MDHEN and CDR2 SYDVKM. The CDR3 DNA reads as TGTGCCAGCAGTTTCGAGGGGGCCCCGAACTATGGCTACACCTTC. As protein: CASSFEGAPNYGYTF.

This chain connects TRBV6-1 to TRBJ2-2, with TRBD1 matching over 7 bases. Germline CDR1 reads MNHNS; CDR2 reads SASEGT. The CDR3 length is 15 residues. Trimming took 6 bases from V and 0 from J; bases not matched to a gene: 4. Written as DNA, the CDR3 is TGTGCCAGCAGCGGGGACAGACCGAACACCGGGGAGCTGTTTTTT. The encoded protein is CASSGDRPNTGELFF.

This rearrangement joins TRBV9 to TRBJ2-5; 9 bases are shared with TRBD1. CDR3 length equals 18 residues. Per the germline V gene, CDR1 is SGDLS and CDR2 is YYNGEE. With 0 bases clipped from V and 1 base from J, the junction kept 10 bases outside the gene matches. In DNA form, the CDR3 reads TGTGCCAGCAGCGTAGGAGGAAGAACAGGGGGCATCCAAGAGACCCAGTACTTC. It specifies CASSVGGRTGGIQETQYF.

The chain carries TRBV7-2 and TRBJ2-7; TRBD1 agrees at 9 bases. J gave up 5 bases and V 5 bases, and 4 bases lay outside the gene matches. This CDR3 has 13 amino acids. Looked up from germline, CDR1 is SGHTA and CDR2 is FQGNSA. The CDR3 DNA follows: TGTGCCAGCAGCCGGGACAGGGTCCACGAGCAGTACTTC. It is translated as CASSRDRVHEQYF. Based on the CDR3 plus reference TRBV7-2 and TRBJ2-7, the full variable domain is GAGVSQSPSNKVTEKGKDVELRCDPISGHTALYWYRQSLGQGLEFLIYFQGNSAPDKSGLPSDRFSAERTGGSVSTLTIQRTQQEDSAVYLCASSRDRVHEQYFGPGTRLTVT.

This clone was detected only once. CDR3 loop: CASSAPGGPKVGEKLFF. The CDR3 nucleotides are TGTGCCAGCAGTGCCCCGGGAGGGCCTAAAGTCGGAGAAAAACTGTTTTTT. The chain has TRBV2 and TRBJ1-4; no clear D gene. V lost 4 bases, J lost 8 bases, and 23 bases lay in between. The CDR3 is made up of 17 amino acids. Germline lookup yields CDR1 SNHLY and CDR2 FYNNEI.

This chain uses TRBV6-6 with TRBJ2-5, with TRBD2 identical over 9 bases. Losses at the gene ends were 6 bases for V and 5 bases for J; bases not matched to a gene: 7. The CDR3 sequence is 14 residues long. Germline CDR1 reads MNHNY; CDR2 reads SVGAGI (reference sequence). The CDR3, as DNA: TGTGCCAGCAGCCCGGGCGGGAGGGGCGAGACCCAGTACTTC. Translation gives CASSPGGRGETQYF.

The genes are TRBV11-2 and TRBJ1-1; D gene ambiguous. The CDR3 consists of 14 residues. CDR1 is SGHAT, CDR2 FQNNGV, per germline. Trimming removed 1 base from V and 1 base from J, with 7 bases in between. CDR3 coding DNA: TGTGCCAGCAGCTTAGGAGCCCGGAACACTGAAGCTTTCTTT. Translated: CASSLGARNTEAFF.

The DNA for the CDR3 is TGTGCCACTCACAACAGGGGCAACGAGCAGTACTTC. It encodes CATHNRGNEQYF. The chain uses TRBV28 and TRBJ2-7; TRBD1 matches at 7 bases. CDR3 length equals 12 residues. Per germline, CDR1 MDHEN and CDR2 SYDVKM. After removal of 10 bases from V and 5 bases from J, the junction contained 8 bases not matched to a gene.

The chain employs TRBV5-1 and TRBJ2-1; 11 nucleotides match TRBD2. Per germline, CDR1 SGHRS and CDR2 YFSETQ. The junction had 2 bases not matched to a gene; V was cut back by 0 bases and J by 0 bases. The CDR3 extends over 17 amino acids. The CDR3 DNA sequence: TGCGCCAGCAGCTTGGGTAGCGGGAGGGCCTCCTACAATGAGCAGTTCTTC. Translating it yields CASSLGSGRASYNEQFF.